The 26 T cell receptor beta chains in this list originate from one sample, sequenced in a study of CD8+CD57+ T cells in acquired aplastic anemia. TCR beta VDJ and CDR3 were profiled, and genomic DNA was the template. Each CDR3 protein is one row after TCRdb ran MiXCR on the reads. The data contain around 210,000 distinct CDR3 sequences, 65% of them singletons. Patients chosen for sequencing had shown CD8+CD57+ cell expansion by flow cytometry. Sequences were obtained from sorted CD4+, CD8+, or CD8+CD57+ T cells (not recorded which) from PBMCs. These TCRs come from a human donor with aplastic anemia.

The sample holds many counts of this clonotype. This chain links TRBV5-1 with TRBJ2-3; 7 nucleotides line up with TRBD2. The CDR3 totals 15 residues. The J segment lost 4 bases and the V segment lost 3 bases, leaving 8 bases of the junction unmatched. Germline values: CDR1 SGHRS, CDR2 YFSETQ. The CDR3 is CASSSPGGGPDTQYF. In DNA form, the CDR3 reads TGCGCCAGCAGCTCCCCCGGCGGGGGACCAGATACGCAGTATTTT.

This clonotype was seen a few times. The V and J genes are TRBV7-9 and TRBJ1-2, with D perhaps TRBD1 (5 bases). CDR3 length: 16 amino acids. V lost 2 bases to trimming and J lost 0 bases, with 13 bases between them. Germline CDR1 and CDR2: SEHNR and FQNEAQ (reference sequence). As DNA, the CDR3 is TGTGCCAGCAGCTTAAGGGGCAGGTCTTCTAACTATGGCTACACCTTC. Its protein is CASSLRGRSSNYGYTF.

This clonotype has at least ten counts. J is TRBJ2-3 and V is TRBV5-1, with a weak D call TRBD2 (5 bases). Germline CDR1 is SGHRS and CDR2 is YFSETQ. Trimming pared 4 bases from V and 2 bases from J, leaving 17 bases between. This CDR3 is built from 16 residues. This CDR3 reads CASSPGERRITDTQYF. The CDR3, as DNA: TGCGCCAGCAGCCCTGGCGAGCGGAGAATCACAGATACGCAGTATTTT.

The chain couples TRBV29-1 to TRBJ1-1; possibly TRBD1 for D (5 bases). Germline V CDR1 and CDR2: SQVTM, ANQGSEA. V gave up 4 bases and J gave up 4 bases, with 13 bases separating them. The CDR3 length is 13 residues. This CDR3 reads CSVVPIGGTEAFF. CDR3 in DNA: TGCAGCGTTGTTCCGATCGGGGGCACTGAAGCTTTCTTT.

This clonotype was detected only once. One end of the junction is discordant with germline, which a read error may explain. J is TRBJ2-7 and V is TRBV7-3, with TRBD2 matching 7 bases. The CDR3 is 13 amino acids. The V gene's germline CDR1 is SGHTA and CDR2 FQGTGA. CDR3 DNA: TGTGCCAGCAGCCTCCAGCGGGACTACGAGCAGTGCTTC. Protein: CASSLQRDYEQCF.

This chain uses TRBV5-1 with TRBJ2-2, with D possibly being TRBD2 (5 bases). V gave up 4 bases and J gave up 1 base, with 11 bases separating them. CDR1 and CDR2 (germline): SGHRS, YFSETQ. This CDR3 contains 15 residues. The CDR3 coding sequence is TGCGCCAGCAGCCCCACGGGAAAGAACACCGGGGAGCTGTTTTTT. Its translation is CASSPTGKNTGELFF.

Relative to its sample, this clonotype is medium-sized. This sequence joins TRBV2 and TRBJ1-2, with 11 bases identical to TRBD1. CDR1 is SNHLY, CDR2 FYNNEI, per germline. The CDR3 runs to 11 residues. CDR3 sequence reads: CAKRGQGDYTF. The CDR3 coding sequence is TGTGCTAAGAGGGGACAGGGGGACTACACCTTC.

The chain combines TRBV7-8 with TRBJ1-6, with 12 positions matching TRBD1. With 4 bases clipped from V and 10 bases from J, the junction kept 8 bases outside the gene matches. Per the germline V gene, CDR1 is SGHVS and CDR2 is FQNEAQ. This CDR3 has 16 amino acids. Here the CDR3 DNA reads TGTGCCAGCAGCTACCTTGGGACAGGGGGCTTCTCACCCCTCCACTTT. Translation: CASSYLGTGGFSPLHF.

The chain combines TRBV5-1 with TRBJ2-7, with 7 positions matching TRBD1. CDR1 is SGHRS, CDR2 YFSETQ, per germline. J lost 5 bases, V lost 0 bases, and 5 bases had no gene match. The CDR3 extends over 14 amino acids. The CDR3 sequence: CASSLEDRPNEQYF. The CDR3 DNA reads TGCGCCAGCAGCTTGGAGGACAGGCCCAACGAGCAGTACTTC.

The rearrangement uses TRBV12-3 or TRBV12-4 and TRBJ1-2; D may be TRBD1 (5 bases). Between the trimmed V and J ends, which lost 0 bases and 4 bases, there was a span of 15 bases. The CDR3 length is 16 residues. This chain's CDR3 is CASSLARHGTAYGYTF. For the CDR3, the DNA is TGTGCCAGCAGTTTAGCGCGTCATGGGACGGCCTATGGCTACACCTTC.

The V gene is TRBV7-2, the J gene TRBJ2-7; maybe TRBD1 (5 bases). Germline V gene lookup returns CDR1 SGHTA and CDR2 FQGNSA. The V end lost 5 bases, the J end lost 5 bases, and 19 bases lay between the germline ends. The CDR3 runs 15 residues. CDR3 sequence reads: CASSPYIRGSDEQYF. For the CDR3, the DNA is TGTGCCAGCAGCCCTTATATAAGGGGTTCGGACGAGCAGTACTTC.

Written as DNA, the CDR3 is TGCAGTGCTAGTCAGGGACAGGGACAATCTCTCCACTTT. As protein: CSASQGQGQSLHF. The rearrangement uses TRBV20-1 and TRBJ1-6, with 9 positions matching TRBD1. The CDR3 loop spans 13 amino acids. The V gene's germline CDR1 is DFQATT and CDR2 SNEGSKA (reference sequence). V was clipped by 3 bases and J by 16 bases; unmatched bases: 10.

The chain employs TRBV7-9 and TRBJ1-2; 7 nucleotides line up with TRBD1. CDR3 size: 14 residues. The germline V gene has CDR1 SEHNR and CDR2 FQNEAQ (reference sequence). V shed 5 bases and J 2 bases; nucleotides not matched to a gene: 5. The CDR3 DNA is TGTGCCAGCAGCACATTGACAGGGAACTATGGCTACACCTTC. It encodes CASSTLTGNYGYTF. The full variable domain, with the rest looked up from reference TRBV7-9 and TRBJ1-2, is DTGVSQNPRHKITKRGQNVTFRCDPISEHNRLYWYRQTLGQGPEFLTYFQNEAQLEKSRLLSDRFSAERPKGSFSTLEIQRTEQGDSAMYLCASSTLTGNYGYTFGSGTRLTVV.

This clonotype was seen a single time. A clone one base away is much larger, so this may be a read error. The CDR3 DNA follows: TGTGCCAGCAGTTACCCCCCCGACACTTGGGCTAATGAAAAACTGTTTTTT. Encoded protein: CASSYPPDTWANEKLFF. J is TRBJ1-4 and V is TRBV6-1; D remains unclear. The CDR3 is made up of 17 amino acids. Trimming left V 5 bases short and J 3 bases short, with 19 bases between. The V gene's germline CDR1 is MNHNS and CDR2 SASEGT.

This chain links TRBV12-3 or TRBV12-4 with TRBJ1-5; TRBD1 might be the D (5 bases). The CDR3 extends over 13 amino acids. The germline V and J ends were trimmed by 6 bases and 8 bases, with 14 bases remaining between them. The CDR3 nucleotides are TGTGCCAGCAGCCTAGGGACGATCGAGCCCCAGCATTTT. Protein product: CASSLGTIEPQHF.

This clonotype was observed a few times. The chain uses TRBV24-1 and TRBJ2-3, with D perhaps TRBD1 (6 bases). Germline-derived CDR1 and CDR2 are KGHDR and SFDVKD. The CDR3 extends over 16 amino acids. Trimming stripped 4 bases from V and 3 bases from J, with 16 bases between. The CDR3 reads CATSETGHTITDTQYF. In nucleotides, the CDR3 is TGTGCCACCAGTGAGACGGGACACACTATAACAGATACGCAGTATTTT.

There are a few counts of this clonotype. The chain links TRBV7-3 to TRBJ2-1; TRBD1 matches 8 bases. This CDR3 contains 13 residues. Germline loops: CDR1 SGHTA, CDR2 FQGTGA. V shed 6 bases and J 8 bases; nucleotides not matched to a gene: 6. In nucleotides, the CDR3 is TGTGCCAGCAGACCAGCAGGGGGCCATGAGCAGTTCTTC. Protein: CASRPAGGHEQFF.

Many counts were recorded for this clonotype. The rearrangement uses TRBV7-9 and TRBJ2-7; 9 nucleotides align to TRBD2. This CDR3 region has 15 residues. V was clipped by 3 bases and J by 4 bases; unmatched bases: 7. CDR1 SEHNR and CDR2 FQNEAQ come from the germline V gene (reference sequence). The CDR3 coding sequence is TGTGCCAGCAGCTTCCTCGGGACTAGCATGTACGAGCAGTACTTC. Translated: CASSFLGTSMYEQYF.

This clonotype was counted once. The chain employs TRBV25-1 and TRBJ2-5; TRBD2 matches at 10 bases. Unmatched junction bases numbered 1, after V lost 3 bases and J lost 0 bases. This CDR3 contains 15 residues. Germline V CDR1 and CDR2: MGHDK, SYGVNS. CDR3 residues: CASSESGRDQETQYF. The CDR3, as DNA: TGTGCCAGCAGTGAGAGCGGGAGGGACCAAGAGACCCAGTACTTC. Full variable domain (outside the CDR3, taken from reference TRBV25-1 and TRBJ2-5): EADIYQTPRYLVIGTGKKITLECSQTMGHDKMYWYQQDPGMELHLIHYSYGVNSTEKGDLSSESTVSRIRTEHFPLTLESARPSHTSQYLCASSESGRDQETQYFGPGTRLLVL.

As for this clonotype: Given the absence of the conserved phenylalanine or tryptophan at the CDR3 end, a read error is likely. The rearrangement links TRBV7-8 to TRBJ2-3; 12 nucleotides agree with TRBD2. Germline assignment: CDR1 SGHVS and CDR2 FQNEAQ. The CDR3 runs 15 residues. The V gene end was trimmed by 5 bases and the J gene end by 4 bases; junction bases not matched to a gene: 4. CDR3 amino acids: CASSQLAGGADTQYL. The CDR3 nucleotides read TGTGCCAGCAGCCAACTAGCGGGGGGCGCAGATACGCAGTATCTT.

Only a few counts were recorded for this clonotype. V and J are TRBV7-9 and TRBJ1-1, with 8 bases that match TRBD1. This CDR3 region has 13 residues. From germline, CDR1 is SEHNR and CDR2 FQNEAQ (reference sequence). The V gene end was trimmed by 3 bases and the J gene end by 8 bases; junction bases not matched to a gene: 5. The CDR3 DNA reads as TGTGCCAGCAGCTTTGGGACAGGTCTCGAAGCTTTCTTT. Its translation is CASSFGTGLEAFF.

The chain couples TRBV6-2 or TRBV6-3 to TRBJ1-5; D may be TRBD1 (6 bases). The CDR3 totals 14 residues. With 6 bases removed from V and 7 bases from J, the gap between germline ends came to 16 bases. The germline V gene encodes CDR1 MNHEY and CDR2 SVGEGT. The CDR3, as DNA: TGTGCCAGCAGCTTCACAGGGCTTGGGCAGCCCCAGCATTTT. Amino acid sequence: CASSFTGLGQPQHF.

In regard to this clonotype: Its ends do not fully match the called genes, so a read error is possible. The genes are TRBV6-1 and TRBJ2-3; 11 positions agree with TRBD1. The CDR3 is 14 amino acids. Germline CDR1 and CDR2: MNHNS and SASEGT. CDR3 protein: CASSGTGGADTRYF. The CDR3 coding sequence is TGTGCCAGCAGTGGGACAGGGGGCGCAGATACGCGGTACTTT.

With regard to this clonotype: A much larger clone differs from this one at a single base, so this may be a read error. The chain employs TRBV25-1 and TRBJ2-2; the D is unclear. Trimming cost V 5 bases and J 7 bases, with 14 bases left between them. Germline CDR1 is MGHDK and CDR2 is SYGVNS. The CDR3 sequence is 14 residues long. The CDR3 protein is CASSPRGCNGELFF. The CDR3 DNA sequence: TGTGCCAGCAGTCCCAGAGGCTGTAACGGGGAGCTGTTTTTT.

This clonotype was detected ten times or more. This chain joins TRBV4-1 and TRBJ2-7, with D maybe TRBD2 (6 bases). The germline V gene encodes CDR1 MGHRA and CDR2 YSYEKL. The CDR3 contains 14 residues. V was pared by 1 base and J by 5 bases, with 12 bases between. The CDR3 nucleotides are TGCGCCAGCAGCCAAGTCGGAGGGCCCGACGAGCAGTACTTC. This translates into CASSQVGGPDEQYF.

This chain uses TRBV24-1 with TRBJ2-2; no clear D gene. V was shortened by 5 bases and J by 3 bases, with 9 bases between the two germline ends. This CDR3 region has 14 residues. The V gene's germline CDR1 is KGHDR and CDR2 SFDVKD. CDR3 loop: CATSAPVDTGELFF. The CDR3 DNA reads TGTGCCACCAGTGCTCCGGTGGACACCGGGGAGCTGTTTTTT.